These 30 T cell receptor beta chains were all obtained from the same sample, sequenced in a study of early T cells in non-severe SARS-CoV-2 infection. TCRdb re-called the 5' RACE reads with MiXCR, one entry per CDR3 protein. The sample shows 20,000 to 25,000 distinct CDR3 sequences, less than 7.5% of them seen only once. The specimen comprised whole blood, sampled at baseline. Source of these receptors: an adult who was a healthcare worker with PCR-confirmed SARS-CoV-2 infection or an uninfected control (not recorded which).

This clonotype was seen only a few times. V usage is TRBV7-8 and J usage is TRBJ2-5; D perhaps matches TRBD1 (6 bases). The CDR3 has 12 amino acids. Per the germline V gene, CDR1 is SGHVS and CDR2 is FQNEAQ. CDR3 in amino acids: CATGTTQETQYF. Here the CDR3 DNA reads TGTGCTACAGGGACAACGCAAGAGACCCAGTACTTC.

This clonotype has a count of ten or more. The CDR3 here is CASSPGTHMAFF. Here the CDR3 DNA reads TGCGCCAGCAGCCCGGGGACACACATGGCTTTCTTT. This rearrangement joins TRBV5-1 to TRBJ1-1; D perhaps matches TRBD1 (6 bases). Trimming took 4 bases from V and 11 from J, leaving 15 bases between them. Looked up from germline, CDR1 is SGHRS and CDR2 is YFSETQ. The length of the CDR3 is 12 residues.

This clonotype was detected ten times or more. This sequence joins TRBV6-6 and TRBJ1-5; D is unclear. V lost 7 bases to trimming and J lost 3 bases, with 7 bases between them. The CDR3 runs to 12 residues. The germline gives CDR1 MNHNY, CDR2 SVGAGI (reference sequence). The CDR3 sequence is CASTRDNQPQHF. CDR3 nucleotide sequence: TGTGCCAGCACTCGGGACAATCAGCCCCAGCATTTT.

The table lists this clonotype with many counts. V gene TRBV6-2 or TRBV6-3 combines with J gene TRBJ1-5; D perhaps matches TRBD1 (6 bases). CDR3 length: 11 amino acids. Germline V gives CDR1 MNHEY, CDR2 SVGEGT. The V and J ends lost 5 bases and 11 bases respectively, with 10 bases between them. In nucleotides, the CDR3 is TGTGCCAGCAGTCAGGACAGATCCCAGCATTTT. Encoded protein: CASSQDRSQHF.

This clonotype turned up a few times. The gene calls are TRBV18 and TRBJ1-6; TRBD1 matches 8 bases. This CDR3 region has 14 residues. Trimming cost V 6 bases and J 9 bases; bases outside gene matches: 7. Germline values: CDR1 KGHSH, CDR2 LQKENI. The CDR3 protein is CASSLDREGSPLHF. The CDR3 nucleotides are TGTGCCAGCTCCCTGGACAGGGAGGGTTCACCCCTCCACTTT.

The table lists this clonotype with many counts. The chain recombines TRBV30 with TRBJ1-1; D might be TRBD1 (5 bases). The CDR3 extends over 12 amino acids. Germline V gene sequence: CDR1 GTSNPN, CDR2 SVGIG (reference sequence). V lost 4 bases to trimming and J lost 6 bases, with 12 bases between them. The CDR3 loop reads CAWTPGGAEAFF. CDR3 sequence (DNA): TGTGCCTGGACGCCCGGGGGGGCTGAAGCTTTCTTT.

Many counts were recorded for this clonotype. This chain connects TRBV2 to TRBJ2-3; 8 nucleotides align to TRBD2. Trimming cost V 2 bases and J 2 bases; bases outside gene matches: 3. The CDR3 contains 15 residues. CDR1 SNHLY and CDR2 FYNNEI come from the germline V gene. CDR3 sequence (DNA): TGTGCCAGCAGTGAAATAGCGGGGCTCACAGATACGCAGTATTTT. Amino acid sequence: CASSEIAGLTDTQYF.

Only a few counts were recorded for this clonotype. The chain recombines TRBV5-5 with TRBJ1-6; 9 nucleotides match TRBD1. The CDR3 is 13 residues long. The germline CDR1 and CDR2 sequences are SGHKS and YYEKEE (reference sequence). Losses at the gene ends were 6 bases for V and 8 bases for J; bases not matched to a gene: 3. Written as DNA, the CDR3 is TGTGCCAGCACCCGGGACAGGGATTCACCCCTCCACTTT. Translated: CASTRDRDSPLHF.

This sequence joins TRBV6-2 or TRBV6-3 and TRBJ2-2; 9 bases are shared with TRBD2. V shed 6 bases, J shed 2 bases, and the junction held 7 bases outside the gene matches. The germline V gene encodes CDR1 MNHEY and CDR2 SVGEGT. There are 16 residues in the CDR3. CDR3 loop: CASRPSGGPNTGELFF. CDR3 bases: TGTGCCAGCAGGCCGAGCGGGGGGCCAAACACCGGGGAGCTGTTTTTT.

In its sample, this clonotype was seen a few times. CDR3: CASSEGAADTQYF. CDR3 DNA sequence: TGCGCCAGCAGTGAAGGGGCAGCGGATACGCAGTATTTT. The genes are TRBV10-1 and TRBJ2-3; possible D gene TRBD1, 5 bases. The CDR3 totals 13 residues. The V and J ends lost 3 bases and 6 bases respectively, with 10 bases between them. Per the germline V gene, CDR1 is WNHNN and CDR2 is SYGVQD (reference sequence).

Many counts were recorded for this clonotype. This chain uses TRBV20-1 with TRBJ2-3, with D possibly being TRBD2 (6 bases). Germline V gene sequence: CDR1 DFQATT, CDR2 SNEGSKA (reference sequence). V lost 0 bases to trimming and J lost 0 bases, with 13 bases between them. The CDR3 is made up of 16 amino acids. Here the CDR3 reads CSARDPGLTSTDTQYF. In nucleotides, the CDR3 is TGCAGTGCTAGAGATCCGGGACTGACTAGCACAGATACGCAGTATTTT.

The rearrangement uses TRBV12-5 and TRBJ2-5; D is unclear. Trimming took 3 bases from V and 3 from J, leaving 8 bases between them. CDR1 and CDR2 (germline): LGHNT, FRNRAP. CDR3 length: 13 amino acids. The DNA for the CDR3 is TGTGCTAGTGGTTTCGCCCCAGAAGAGACCCAGTACTTC. This gives the protein CASGFAPEETQYF.

The J gene is TRBJ2-5, the V gene TRBV5-8; D is uncertain. This CDR3 region has 13 residues. Per germline, CDR1 SGHTS and CDR2 YDEGEE. V was shortened by 0 bases and J by 4 bases, with 7 bases between the two germline ends. In nucleotides, the CDR3 is TGTGCCAGCAGCTTGGATTTAGCAGAGACCCAGTACTTC. Translated, it gives CASSLDLAETQYF.

This clonotype was seen at least ten times. The rearrangement uses TRBV29-1 and TRBJ1-2; D is undetermined. CDR1 SQVTM and CDR2 ANQGSEA come from the germline V gene. V was cut by 4 bases and J by 7 bases, with 13 bases left in between. The CDR3 covers 12 residues. The CDR3: CSVGSDGGGYTF. As DNA, the CDR3 is TGCAGCGTTGGATCCGACGGAGGTGGCTACACCTTC.

With respect to this clonotype: This may be a read error, as it is one base from a much larger clone. As the CDR3 is not closed by the conserved phenylalanine or tryptophan, this likely results from a read error. V and J are TRBV12-3 or TRBV12-4 and TRBJ1-1; 9 bases agree with TRBD1. Trimming removed 6 bases from V and 10 bases from J; junction bases left unmatched: 12. This CDR3 region has 14 residues. In DNA, the CDR3 is TGTGCCAGCAGCCCACCCATGGACAGGGGTACAGCTTTCTCT. Translating it yields CASSPPMDRGTAFS.

This clonotype was detected many times. This chain joins TRBV24-1 and TRBJ1-1, with D perhaps TRBD1 (5 bases). CDR3 length: 12 amino acids. V gave up 6 bases and J gave up 9 bases, with 13 bases separating them. Per the germline V gene, CDR1 is KGHDR and CDR2 is SFDVKD. This CDR3 is CATSRGEGKAFF. DNA of the CDR3: TGTGCCACCAGTCGAGGGGAGGGGAAAGCTTTCTTT.

V usage is TRBV2 and J usage is TRBJ1-4; 8 nucleotides line up with TRBD1. V shed 9 bases and J 7 bases; nucleotides not matched to a gene: 10. Looked up from germline, CDR1 is SNHLY and CDR2 is FYNNEI. The CDR3 consists of 14 residues. DNA of the CDR3: TGTGCCAGTGGTGTTCGGACAGGGAGTGAAAAACTGTTTTTT. Translation: CASGVRTGSEKLFF.

By share, this clonotype counts as medium-sized. This rearrangement joins TRBV7-6 to TRBJ2-5; D possibly matches TRBD1 or TRBD2 (5 bases each). In germline, CDR1 is SGHVS, CDR2 FNYEAQ. V lost 2 bases, J lost 3 bases, and 10 bases lay in between. This CDR3 spans 14 amino acids. The CDR3 DNA reads as TGTGCCAGCAGCTTAACGGGGCCGAAAGAGACCCAGTACTTC. Translating it yields CASSLTGPKETQYF.

This clonotype was detected ten times or more. The V gene is TRBV7-9, the J gene TRBJ1-2, with 8 positions matching TRBD1. CDR3 length equals 19 residues. J was trimmed by 2 bases and V by 8 bases; bases with no gene match: 22. Germline V CDR1 and CDR2: SEHNR, FQNEAQ (reference sequence). CDR3 residues: CASSVDLRDRKNGNYGYTF. DNA for the CDR3: TGTGCCAGCTCCGTTGATCTCCGGGACAGGAAAAACGGCAACTATGGCTACACCTTC.

This clonotype was recorded a few times. The genes are TRBV5-6 and TRBJ1-2; D is unresolved. The V gene's germline CDR1 is SGHDT and CDR2 YYEEEE. This CDR3 has 13 amino acids. Deletions cut 4 bases from V and 2 bases from J, with 9 bases between. The CDR3 DNA reads TGTGCCAGCAGCGGAACACGAAACTATGGCTACACCTTC. Protein product: CASSGTRNYGYTF. The full variable domain, completed using reference TRBV5-6 and TRBJ1-2, is DAGVTQSPTHLIKTRGQQVTLRCSPKSGHDTVSWYQQALGQGPQFIFQYYEEEERQRGNFPDRFSGHQFPNYSSELNVNALLLGDSALYLCASSGTRNYGYTFGSGTRLTVV.

This clonotype was observed many times. The chain carries TRBV4-3 and TRBJ1-2, with D uncertain. The CDR3 contains 15 residues. V shed 0 bases and J shed 0 bases, with 8 bases lying between them. Germline V gene sequence: CDR1 LGHNA, CDR2 YSLEER. CDR3 protein: CASSQDPTANYGYTF. The CDR3 bases are TGCGCCAGCAGCCAAGATCCAACAGCTAACTATGGCTACACCTTC.

This sequence joins TRBV12-5 and TRBJ1-2, with D uncertain. The CDR3 contains 13 residues. The germline V gene has CDR1 LGHNT and CDR2 FRNRAP. Trimming pared 7 bases from V and 2 bases from J, leaving 11 bases between. The CDR3 bases are TGTGCTAGTGCCCCTGGGCCGAACTATGGCTACACCTTC. Residues: CASAPGPNYGYTF.

This clonotype has at least ten counts. The DNA of the CDR3 is TGTGCCAGCAGTCCCGCTTTTCAAGAGACCCAGTACTTC. Translated: CASSPAFQETQYF. The gene calls are TRBV12-3 or TRBV12-4 and TRBJ2-5; D is unclear. This CDR3 spans 13 amino acids. V lost 5 bases to trimming and J lost 2 bases, with 9 bases between them.

This clonotype is labeled medium-sized. J is TRBJ1-1 and V is TRBV12-3 or TRBV12-4; 7 bases agree with TRBD1. J was trimmed by 4 bases and V by 5 bases; bases with no gene match: 13. The CDR3 covers 16 residues. The CDR3: CASSPTPGQKGTEAFF. The DNA of the CDR3 is TGTGCCAGCAGTCCCACACCGGGACAGAAAGGCACTGAAGCTTTCTTT.

This clonotype was detected many times. The chain combines TRBV18 with TRBJ2-1; 10 positions agree with TRBD1. Unmatched junction bases numbered 8, after V lost 5 bases and J lost 7 bases. This CDR3 has 15 amino acids. Germline CDR1 reads KGHSH; CDR2 reads LQKENI. The CDR3 coding sequence is TGTGCCAGCTCATCGACAGGGGGCTTAGGGAATGAGCAGTTCTTC. Translating it yields CASSSTGGLGNEQFF.

The chain has TRBV7-2 and TRBJ2-5; D remains unclear. CDR1 is SGHTA, CDR2 FQGNSA, per germline. Trimming cost V 1 base and J 7 bases, with 19 bases left between them. There are 16 residues in the CDR3. The CDR3 bases are TGTGCCAGCAGCTTAGTCGGCGGCTCAACGATGGGGACCCAGTACTTC. It yields the protein CASSLVGGSTMGTQYF.

Note on this clonotype: Relative to the germline gene, one junction end is altered; a read error may explain this. The chain is built from TRBV27 and TRBJ2-3; no reliable D call. Germline V gene data show CDR1 as MNHEY and CDR2 as SMNVEV (reference sequence). This CDR3 is built from 12 residues. This chain's CDR3 is CTSSFTTDTQYF. The DNA of the CDR3 is TGTACCAGCAGTTTCACCACAGATACGCAGTATTTT.

This sequence joins TRBV6-1 and TRBJ2-7; a possible D gene is TRBD1 (5 bases). CDR1 MNHNS and CDR2 SASEGT come from the germline V gene. Trimming removed 3 bases at V and 3 bases at J, with 9 bases between. The CDR3 spans 13 residues. Here the CDR3 DNA reads TGTGCCAGCAGTGAGGCCAGGGACTACGAGCAGTACTTC. Translating it yields CASSEARDYEQYF.

At least ten counts were recorded for this clonotype. The V call is TRBV5-1, the J call TRBJ1-1; D possibly corresponds to TRBD1 (6 bases). Trimming removed 2 bases from V and 4 bases from J, with 21 bases in between. CDR1 SGHRS and CDR2 YFSETQ come from the germline V gene. This CDR3 contains 17 residues. DNA of the CDR3: TGCGCCAGCAGCTTAGGTACATGGGGGGCTGACGCCACTGAAGCTTTCTTT. This gives the protein CASSLGTWGADATEAFF.

This sequence joins TRBV6-2 or TRBV6-3 and TRBJ1-1; D gene unclear. Trimming removed 6 bases at V and 0 bases at J, with 5 bases between. Germline CDR1 reads MNHEY; CDR2 reads SVGEGT. The CDR3 runs 12 residues. CDR3 region: CASRALNTEAFF. For the CDR3, the DNA is TGTGCCAGCAGGGCGTTGAACACTGAAGCTTTCTTT.